Presented here are 22 T cell receptor beta chains from one specimen sequenced in a study of blood T cell repertoires in COVID-19 (dated by TCRdb to the early 2020s). The receptor library was made with the immunoSEQ multiplex PCR assay. TCRdb took over this immuneACCESS table, retaining in-frame rearrangements with V and J assigned. Such tables are incomplete; in checked studies, under half of the missing clones stem from an unresolved V gene, and the remainder is unexplained. The sample has 300,000 to 400,000 clones on record, about 87% of them singletons. 2.5% to 3.5% of the sample rests with the top ten. The sequenced material came from peripheral blood. All receptors come from a human donor in a cohort sampled during active COVID-19.

This rearrangement joins TRBV7-2 to TRBJ2-7; tentative D call: TRBD2 (6 bases). This CDR3 has 15 residues. Germline values: CDR1 SGHTA, CDR2 FQGNSA. V dropped 1 base and J dropped 2 bases, with 12 bases sitting between them. The CDR3, as DNA: TGTGCCAGCAGCTTAGTTGGGGCGGGAACCTACGAGCAGTACTTC. Translation: CASSLVGAGTYEQYF.

This chain connects TRBV11-1 to TRBJ2-7; TRBD1 matches 8 bases. J was trimmed by 3 bases and V by 3 bases; bases with no gene match: 7. Germline V gene data show CDR1 as SGHAT and CDR2 as FQDESV (reference sequence). There are 15 residues in the CDR3. The CDR3 nucleotides read TGTGCCAGCAGCTTTGCCCCGGGACAGGTCTACGAGCAGTACTTC. Protein sequence: CASSFAPGQVYEQYF.

The chain is built from TRBV13 and TRBJ1-1, with TRBD1 identical over 9 bases. CDR1 and CDR2 (germline): PRHDT, FYEKMQ (reference sequence). V gave up 2 bases and J gave up 1 base; unmatched junction bases: 11. This CDR3 is 18 amino acids long. DNA of the CDR3: TGTGCCAGCAGCTTACTTTTCGGGCCGGGACAGGGGAACACTGAAGCTTTCTTT. It is translated as CASSLLFGPGQGNTEAFF.

The V call is TRBV4-1, the J call TRBJ1-4, with D tentatively TRBD1 (5 bases). V was clipped by 2 bases and J by 8 bases, with 9 bases between them. Looked up from germline, CDR1 is MGHRA and CDR2 is YSYEKL. This CDR3 has 13 amino acids. This CDR3 reads CASSQRQREKLFF. The CDR3 DNA sequence: TGCGCCAGCAGCCAACGACAGAGGGAAAAACTGTTTTTT.

This chain links TRBV19 with TRBJ2-5, with TRBD2 as a possible D gene (5 bases). CDR1 and CDR2 (germline): LNHDA, SQIVND (reference sequence). This CDR3 is built from 16 residues. Between the trimmed V and J ends, which lost 3 bases and 4 bases, there was a span of 18 bases. The chain's CDR3 is CASSISPVTAGETQYF. CDR3 DNA: TGTGCCAGTAGTATCTCCCCCGTGACGGCGGGAGAGACCCAGTACTTC. Drawing the rest from reference TRBV19 and TRBJ2-5, the complete variable domain is DGGITQSPKYLFRKEGQNVTLSCEQNLNHDAMYWYRQDPGQGLRLIYYSQIVNDFQKGDIAEGYSVSREKKESFPLTVTSAQKNPTAFYLCASSISPVTAGETQYFGPGTRLLVL.

This chain connects TRBV7-2 to TRBJ1-6, with 12 bases aligning to TRBD1. CDR3 size: 16 residues. The germline V gene has CDR1 SGHTA and CDR2 FQGNSA. Unmatched junction bases numbered 5, after V lost 4 bases and J lost 7 bases. CDR3: CASSWIGTGGNSPLHF. For the CDR3, the DNA is TGTGCCAGCAGCTGGATTGGGACAGGGGGCAATTCACCCCTCCACTTT.

The chain has TRBV4-2 and TRBJ1-5; D is perhaps TRBD1 (5 bases). CDR1 is LGHNA and CDR2 is YNFKEQ in the germline V gene. Between the trimmed V and J ends, which lost 0 bases and 4 bases, there was a span of 10 bases. CDR3 length: 15 amino acids. The CDR3 sequence: CASSQDEEGNQPQHF. The DNA of the CDR3 is TGTGCCAGCAGCCAAGATGAGGAGGGGAATCAGCCCCAGCATTTT.

V gene TRBV6-5 combines with J gene TRBJ1-3, with TRBD1 matching 8 bases. The CDR3 has 15 residues. In germline, CDR1 is MNHEY, CDR2 SVGAGI. The J segment lost 3 bases and the V segment lost 9 bases, leaving 10 bases of the junction unmatched. The CDR3 DNA follows: TGTGCCAGTAACACTGGACAGGGATTTGGAAACACCATATATTTT. Amino acid sequence: CASNTGQGFGNTIYF.

The chain joins TRBV6-5 to TRBJ1-5; TRBD1 might be the D (6 bases). Deletions cut 6 bases from V and 3 bases from J, with 15 bases between. This CDR3 spans 15 amino acids. Germline V gene data show CDR1 as MNHEY and CDR2 as SVGAGI. The CDR3 DNA is TGTGCCAGCAGATTTTCGAGGACAGTCAATCAGCCCCAGCATTTT. Residues: CASRFSRTVNQPQHF.

This chain links TRBV11-2 with TRBJ2-1; TRBD2 matches 9 bases. Germline CDR1 is SGHAT and CDR2 is FQNNGV. The CDR3 has 16 residues. Trimming cost V 3 bases and J 6 bases; bases outside gene matches: 9. In DNA form, the CDR3 reads TGTGCCAGCAGCTTCCTGGGGGGACTAGCAATCAATGAGCAGTTCTTC. Translating it yields CASSFLGGLAINEQFF. The entire variable domain, with the rest obtained from reference TRBV11-2 and TRBJ2-1, is as follows: EAGVAQSPRYKIIEKRQSVAFWCNPISGHATLYWYQQILGQGPKLLIQFQNNGVVDDSQLPKDRFSAERLKGVDSTLKIQPAKLEDSAVYLCASSFLGGLAINEQFFGPGTRLTVL.

This clone was picked up a small number of times. The chain links TRBV19 to TRBJ1-2, with D uncertain. CDR1 LNHDA and CDR2 SQIVND come from the germline V gene (reference sequence). The CDR3 has 13 amino acids. Trimming shortened V by 6 bases and J by 2 bases, and 10 bases separated the two germline ends. The CDR3 DNA reads TGTGCCAGTAGCCTAGGAAGGAACTATGGCTACACCTTC. This encodes CASSLGRNYGYTF.

The rearrangement joins TRBV5-1 to TRBJ1-3, with D tentatively TRBD1 (5 bases). The germline gives CDR1 SGHRS, CDR2 YFSETQ. CDR3 length: 16 amino acids. The V and J ends lost 3 bases and 0 bases respectively, with 13 bases between them. The CDR3: CASSSTGLISGNTIYF. Written as DNA, the CDR3 is TGCGCCAGCAGCTCAACGGGACTGATCTCTGGAAACACCATATATTTT.

The chain uses TRBV6-4 and TRBJ2-2; 7 bases are shared with TRBD2. Per germline, CDR1 MRHNA and CDR2 SNTAGT. The CDR3 loop spans 14 amino acids. V lost 8 bases to trimming and J lost 5 bases; unmatched junction nucleotides: 8. CDR3: CASRREGLTGELFF. CDR3 in DNA: TGTGCCAGCCGGAGGGAGGGCCTTACCGGGGAGCTGTTTTTT.

The CDR3, as DNA: TGTGCCAGTAGTGAGATAACTGGGGAGCTGTTTTTT. This translates into CASSEITGELFF. The chain couples TRBV19 to TRBJ2-2; D call uncertain. Germline V lookup: CDR1 LNHDA, CDR2 SQIVND (reference sequence). V was clipped by 5 bases and J by 8 bases, with 9 bases between them. This CDR3 contains 12 residues.

CDR3 bases: TGTGCCTGGAGGAGGCCGGACAGGGGGCTTTTGAACACTGAAGCTTTCTTT. Protein: CAWRRPDRGLLNTEAFF. The rearrangement joins TRBV30 to TRBJ1-1; 11 bases line up with TRBD1. This CDR3 region has 17 residues. The V gene end was trimmed by 3 bases and the J gene end by 0 bases; junction bases not matched to a gene: 9. Germline-derived CDR1 and CDR2 are GTSNPN and SVGIG (reference sequence).

The chain carries TRBV7-9 and TRBJ2-7; 7 bases fit TRBD1. The CDR3 is 16 amino acids. J lost 0 bases, V lost 5 bases, and 10 bases had no gene match. CDR1 and CDR2 (germline): SEHNR, FQNEAQ (reference sequence). The CDR3 DNA sequence: TGTGCCAGCAGCGGGGGACAGCGGATAAACTCCTACGAGCAGTACTTC. Its protein product is CASSGGQRINSYEQYF.

This chain uses TRBV3-1 (or the pseudogene TRBV3-2) with TRBJ2-3; D is uncertain. Trimming shortened V by 1 base and J by 3 bases, and 8 bases separated the two germline ends. Germline-derived CDR1 and CDR2 are LGHDT and YNNKEL (reference sequence). The CDR3 extends over 14 amino acids. Here the CDR3 reads CASSQVSLTDTQYF. The CDR3, as DNA: TGTGCCAGCAGCCAAGTATCCTTAACAGATACGCAGTATTTT.

This clone appeared a few times. V and J are TRBV10-1 and TRBJ2-7; possibly TRBD2 for D (6 bases). V lost 0 bases and J lost 1, with 10 bases in between. Germline V gene sequence: CDR1 WNHNN, CDR2 SYGVQD (reference sequence). The CDR3 spans 15 residues. CDR3 protein: CASSESPGTSYEQYF. The CDR3 bases are TGCGCCAGCAGTGAGTCCCCCGGGACTTCCTACGAGCAGTACTTC.

The CDR3 loop reads CASSLLEVTGEAFF. The CDR3 DNA reads as TGTGCCAGCAGCCTCCTCGAGGTCACGGGAGAAGCTTTCTTT. V and J are TRBV11-2 and TRBJ1-1; D is unclear. Trimming left V 5 bases short and J 8 bases short, with 18 bases between. The CDR3 is 14 residues long. Germline V CDR1 and CDR2: SGHAT, FQNNGV.

The chain links TRBV2 to TRBJ2-7; D not resolved. V was shortened by 6 bases and J by 5 bases, with 14 bases between the two germline ends. Germline CDR1 reads SNHLY; CDR2 reads FYNNEI. The CDR3 is 13 amino acids. In DNA form, the CDR3 reads TGTGCCAGCAGCGTTGACTCGATAAACGAGCAGTACTTC. Its translation: CASSVDSINEQYF.

The rearrangement joins TRBV6-5 to TRBJ1-6; 10 nucleotides match TRBD1. The ends lost 6 bases at V and 6 bases at J; junction bases unmatched: 2. The CDR3 contains 14 residues. Germline values: CDR1 MNHEY, CDR2 SVGAGI. DNA of the CDR3: TGTGCCAGCAGAGGGACAGGGGTTAATTCACCCCTCCACTTT. Translated: CASRGTGVNSPLHF.

V is TRBV29-1 and J is TRBJ1-2; weak D call: TRBD1 (6 bases). Deletions cut 5 bases from V and 3 bases from J, with 13 bases between. Germline V gene data show CDR1 as SQVTM and CDR2 as ANQGSEA. This CDR3 comprises 13 residues. This CDR3 reads CSVLGARDYGYTF. CDR3 in DNA: TGCAGCGTTTTGGGGGCGCGTGACTATGGCTACACCTTC.